This TCR beta chain stems from a study of T-cell memory formation after mild COVID-19 (dated by TCRdb to about 2021). Broadly, across the study: Most TCR sequence clusters were specific to one of the two donors. In a couple of donors, T-cell clones that expanded and contracted after mild COVID-19 were followed by sequencing TCRalpha and TCRbeta repertoires longitudinally. The cohort comprised two young, previously healthy adult volunteers, one female and one male.

Remarks on this clonotype: What antigen it recognizes has not been identified. Base qualities were left out, and no much larger clone turns up one base away.

Ficoll-Paque density gradient centrifugation was the method used to isolate PBMCs. Between the V and J ends, shortened by 0 bases and 2 bases respectively, the junction contains 9 bases. Measured from the cysteine to the phenylalanine, the CDR3 is 15 residues long. Solely the CDR3 DNA is kept, with 45 bases framed from the first base. Taken from the germline V gene, the CDR1 and CDR2 loops are LGHNA and YSLEER. Sequencing relied on an Illumina NovaSeq 6000. Using 5'RACE with constant-segment primers, TCRalpha and TCRbeta cDNA libraries were constructed, with sample barcodes and unique molecular identifiers added in the process. Trizol reagent was used to extract RNA from every sample. Amplification of the libraries took two PCR steps, and the second step added a second sample barcode plus Illumina TruSeq adapters. Sequencing of the libraries was done on an Illumina NovaSeq, producing 2 x 150 bp paired-end reads. In the original analysis: The reads were demultiplexed and collapsed into UMI-guided consensus sequences using migec v1.2.7. Using mixcr v2.1.11, the UMI consensuses were aligned to TRA and TRB V and J templates and assembled into clonotypes. Expanded or contracted clonotypes were those called significant by both edgeR and NoisET, with noise models trained on biological replicates. For edgeR calls, the thresholds were a false discovery rate-adjusted p below 0.01 and a log2 fold-change of 1. As an exploratory analysis of dynamics, max-normalized trajectories of the 1000 most abundant clonotypes were examined by PCA with hierarchical clustering. Each responding clone was given a CD4 or CD8 phenotype based on the CD4+ and CD8+ repertoires, which had been sequenced separately. Through fastp at Q25 and MiXCR, TCRdb rebuilt clones from the public reads, retaining in-frame beta chains. A single entry per CDR3 protein holds the most common genes and DNA from its merged rows. The V and J calls reflect TCRdb's pipeline rather than the authors' work. The sample table contains 500,000 to 600,000 distinct CDR3 sequences; only one count was recorded for more than 15% of them. 9.5% to 15% of the sample is taken by the ten largest.

General conclusions and limits of the study: Contracting CD4+ clones appeared mostly in the CM and EM memory subsets, whereas CD8+ clones were enriched in EMRA. Some responding clones were found in pre-infection memory, which suggests that pre-existing cross-reactive memory T cells took part in the SARS-CoV-2 response. Clones that contracted from day 15 to 85 showed balanced CD4/CD8 phenotypes, whereas a second wave of clones that expanded from day 15 to 37 leaned towards CD4+. SARS-CoV-2 specificity of the second-wave clones peaking on day 37 was not confirmed. The study included only a couple of mild cases, and larger cohorts that include severe cases with pre-infection samples were judged to be necessary.

The TCR sequence derives from an adult woman who had mild COVID-19 (a few samples of this study predate the infection). The sample titles of this study are shuffled in the database, so cell type and time point are left out; the donor was told from shared clones. The rearrangement combines TRBV4-3 with TRBJ2-3; no D gene is confidently identified. Sequenced sample: PBMCs or a T cell subset sorted from them (not recorded which). The encoded CDR3 is CASSQDSFSTDTQYF. The DNA sequence follows: TGCGCCAGCAGCCAAGATTCCTTTTCCACAGATACGCAGTATTTT.